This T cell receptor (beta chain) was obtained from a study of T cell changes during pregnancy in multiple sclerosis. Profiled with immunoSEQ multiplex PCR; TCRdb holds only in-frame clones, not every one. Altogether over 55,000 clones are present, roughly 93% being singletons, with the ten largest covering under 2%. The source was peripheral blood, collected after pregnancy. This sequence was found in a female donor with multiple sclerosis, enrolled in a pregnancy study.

DNA for the CDR3: TGTGCCAGCAGCGCAGGGGTGACCTACGAGCAGTACTTC. Translating gives CASSAGVTYEQYF. This rearrangement joins TRBV2 to TRBJ2-7, with D possibly being TRBD1 (6 bases). The CDR3 runs to 13 residues. Germline V lookup: CDR1 SNHLY, CDR2 FYNNEI. V was shortened by 6 bases and J by 2 bases, with 11 bases between the two germline ends.